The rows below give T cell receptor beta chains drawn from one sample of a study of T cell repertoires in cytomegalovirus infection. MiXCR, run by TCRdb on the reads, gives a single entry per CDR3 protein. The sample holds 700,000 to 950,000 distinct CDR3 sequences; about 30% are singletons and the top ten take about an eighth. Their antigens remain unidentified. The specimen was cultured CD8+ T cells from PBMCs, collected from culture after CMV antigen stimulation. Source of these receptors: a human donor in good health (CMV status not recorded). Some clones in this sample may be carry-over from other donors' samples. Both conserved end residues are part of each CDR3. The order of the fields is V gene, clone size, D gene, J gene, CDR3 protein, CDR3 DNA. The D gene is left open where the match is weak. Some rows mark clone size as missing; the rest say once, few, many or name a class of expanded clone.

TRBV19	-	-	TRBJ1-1	CASKDSAPGNTEAFF	TGTGCCAGCAAGGACAGCGCCCCAGGGAACACTGAAGCTTTCTTT
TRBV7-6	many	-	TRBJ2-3	CASSLTLSEPSTDTQYF	TGTGCCAGCAGCTTAACCCTTAGTGAACCTAGCACAGATACGCAGTATTTT
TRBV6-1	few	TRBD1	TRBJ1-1	CASSEAWQGALMGEAFF	TGTGCCAGCAGTGAAGCATGGCAGGGGGCGCTTATGGGTGAAGCTTTCTTT
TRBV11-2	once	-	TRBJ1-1	CTSSPLFGGNTEAFF	TGTACCAGCAGCCCGCTATTTGGGGGAAACACTGAAGCTTTCTTT
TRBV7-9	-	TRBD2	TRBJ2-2	CASSGTRPPQGELFF	TGTGCCAGTTCCGGGACTAGACCCCCTCAGGGGGAGCTGTTTTTT
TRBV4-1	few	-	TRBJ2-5	CASSQEVPGTHTRETQYF	TGCGCCAGCAGCCAGGAGGTTCCCGGGACACACACAAGAGAGACCCAGTACTTC
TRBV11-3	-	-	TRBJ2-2	CASSLRGATGELFF	TGTGCCAGCAGCTTAAGGGGTGCCACCGGGGAGCTGTTTTTT
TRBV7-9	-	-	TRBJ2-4	CASSPRADHRKNIQYF	TGTGCCAGCAGTCCCAGGGCCGACCATCGTAAAAACATTCAGTACTTC
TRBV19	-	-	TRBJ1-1	CASSIVGYSEAFF	TGTGCCAGTAGTATTGTGGGGTATTCTGAAGCTTTCTTT
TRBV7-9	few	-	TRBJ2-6	CASSLEADTRSSGANVLTF	TGTGCCAGCAGCTTAGAGGCGGACACTCGGAGCTCTGGGGCCAACGTCCTGACTTTC
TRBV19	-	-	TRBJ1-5	CASSIGEGGYQPQHF	TGTGCCAGTAGTATCGGGGAAGGAGGTTATCAGCCCCAGCATTTT
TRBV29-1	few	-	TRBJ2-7	CSAKWVEQYF	TGCAGCGCCAAATGGGTCGAGCAGTACTTC
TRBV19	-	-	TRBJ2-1	CASSIPSEGYNEQFF	TGTGCCAGTAGTATTCCCAGCGAAGGGTACAATGAGCAGTTCTTC
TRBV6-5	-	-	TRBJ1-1	CASSNGQPLNTEAFF	TGTGCCAGCAGCAACGGACAGCCTCTGAACACTGAAGCTTTCTTT
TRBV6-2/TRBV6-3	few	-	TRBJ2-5	CASSYVDTGQETQYF	TGTGCCAGCAGTTATGTCGACACTGGCCAAGAGACCCAGTACTTC
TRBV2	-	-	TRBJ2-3	CASSVERGETDTQYF	TGTGCCAGCAGTGTCGAGAGGGGCGAGACAGATACGCAGTATTTT
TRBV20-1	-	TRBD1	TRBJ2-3	CSAGDRVVDTQYF	TGCAGTGCTGGGGACAGGGTTGTAGATACGCAGTATTTT
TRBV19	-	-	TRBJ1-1	CASADRLNTEAFF	TGTGCCAGCGCCGACAGGTTGAACACTGAAGCTTTCTTT
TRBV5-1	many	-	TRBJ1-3	CASSVAANSGNTIYF	TGCGCCAGCAGCGTGGCAGCTAACTCTGGAAACACCATATATTTT
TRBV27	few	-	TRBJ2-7	CASSSNPRQNEQYF	TGTGCCAGCAGTTCCAACCCGCGACAGAACGAGCAGTACTTC
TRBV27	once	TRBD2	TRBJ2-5	CASISTGTSGGKYQETQYF	TGTGCCAGCATTTCAACCGGGACTAGCGGGGGGAAGTACCAAGAGACCCAGTACTTC
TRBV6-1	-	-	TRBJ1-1	CASSPDRLYTEAFF	TGTGCCAGCAGTCCTGACAGGCTCTACACTGAAGCTTTCTTT